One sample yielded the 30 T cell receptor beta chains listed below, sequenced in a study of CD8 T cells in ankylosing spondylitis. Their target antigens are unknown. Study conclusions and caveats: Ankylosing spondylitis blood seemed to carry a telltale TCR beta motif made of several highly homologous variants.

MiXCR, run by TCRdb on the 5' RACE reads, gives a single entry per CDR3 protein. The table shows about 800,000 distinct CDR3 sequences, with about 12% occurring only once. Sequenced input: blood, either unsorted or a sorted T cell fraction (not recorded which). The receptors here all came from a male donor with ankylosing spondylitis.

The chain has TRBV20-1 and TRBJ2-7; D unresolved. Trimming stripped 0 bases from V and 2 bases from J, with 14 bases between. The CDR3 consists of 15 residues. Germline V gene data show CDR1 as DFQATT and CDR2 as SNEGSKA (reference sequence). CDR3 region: CSARDQTRNPYEQYF. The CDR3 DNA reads TGCAGTGCTAGAGATCAGACCCGTAACCCCTACGAGCAGTACTTC.

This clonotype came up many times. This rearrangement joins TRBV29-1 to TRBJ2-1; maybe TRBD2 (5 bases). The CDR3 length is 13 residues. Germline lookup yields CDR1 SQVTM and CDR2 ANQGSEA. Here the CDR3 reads CAIREDGNNEQFF. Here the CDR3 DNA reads TGCGCCATCCGGGAAGACGGAAACAATGAGCAGTTCTTC.

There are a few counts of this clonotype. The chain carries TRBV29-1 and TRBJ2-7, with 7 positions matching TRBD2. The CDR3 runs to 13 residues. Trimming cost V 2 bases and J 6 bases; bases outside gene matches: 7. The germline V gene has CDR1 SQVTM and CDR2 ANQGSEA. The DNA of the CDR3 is TGCAGCGTTGAAAGTGCTGGGGGGGGCGAGCAGTACTTC. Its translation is CSVESAGGGEQYF.

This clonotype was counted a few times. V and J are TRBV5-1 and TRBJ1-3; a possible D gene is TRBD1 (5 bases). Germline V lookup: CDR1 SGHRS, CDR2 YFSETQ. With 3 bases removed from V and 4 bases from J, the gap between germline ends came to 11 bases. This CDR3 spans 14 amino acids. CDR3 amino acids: CASSSEGLGNTIYF. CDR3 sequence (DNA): TGCGCCAGCAGCTCGGAGGGGCTGGGAAACACCATATATTTT.

CDR3 sequence (DNA): TGTGCCAGCAGCTTAGAGGTGAGGTCCACTGAAGCTTTCTTT. This gives the protein CASSLEVRSTEAFF. The chain recombines TRBV7-2 with TRBJ1-1; D unresolved. Germline CDR1 reads SGHTA; CDR2 reads FQGNSA. The length of the CDR3 is 14 residues. V was cut by 1 base and J by 4 bases, with 10 bases left in between.

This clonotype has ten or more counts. CDR3 bases: TGCGCCAGCAGCGGACAGGGTGGGGATAATGAAAAACTGTTTTTT. Translating it yields CASSGQGGDNEKLFF. This chain joins TRBV5-1 and TRBJ1-4; 8 nucleotides match TRBD1. The germline V gene encodes CDR1 SGHRS and CDR2 YFSETQ. The CDR3 is made up of 15 amino acids. With 4 bases clipped from V and 4 bases from J, the junction kept 6 bases outside the gene matches. The full variable domain, in which reference TRBV5-1 and TRBJ1-4 provide the parts outside the CDR3, is KAGVTQTPRYLIKTRGQQVTLSCSPISGHRSVSWYQQTPGQGLQFLFEYFSETQRNKGNFPGRFSGRQFSNSRSEMNVSTLELGDSALYLCASSGQGGDNEKLFFGSGTQLSVL.

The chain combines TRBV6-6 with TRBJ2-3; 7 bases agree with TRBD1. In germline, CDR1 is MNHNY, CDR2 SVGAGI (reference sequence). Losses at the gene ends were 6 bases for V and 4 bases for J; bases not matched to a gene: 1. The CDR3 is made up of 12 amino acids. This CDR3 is CASRTGSDTQYF. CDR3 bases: TGTGCCAGCAGGACAGGGTCAGATACGCAGTATTTT.

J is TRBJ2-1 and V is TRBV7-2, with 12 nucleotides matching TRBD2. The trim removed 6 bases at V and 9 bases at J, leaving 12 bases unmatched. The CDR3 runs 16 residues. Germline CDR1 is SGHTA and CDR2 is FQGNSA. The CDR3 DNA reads TGTGCCAGCAGTTTTGGGTGGACTAGCGGGATTGGTGAGCAGTTCTTC. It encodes CASSFGWTSGIGEQFF.

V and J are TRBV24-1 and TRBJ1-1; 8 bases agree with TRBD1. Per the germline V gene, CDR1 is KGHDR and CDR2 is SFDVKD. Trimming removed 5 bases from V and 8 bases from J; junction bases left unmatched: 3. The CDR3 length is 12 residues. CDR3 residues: CATSGQGAEAFF. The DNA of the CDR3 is TGTGCCACCAGTGGGCAGGGGGCGGAAGCTTTCTTT.

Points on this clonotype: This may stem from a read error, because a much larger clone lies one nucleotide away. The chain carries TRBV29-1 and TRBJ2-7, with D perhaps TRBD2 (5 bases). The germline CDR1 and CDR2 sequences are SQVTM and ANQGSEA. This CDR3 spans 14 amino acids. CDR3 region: CSVADFRSTYDQYF. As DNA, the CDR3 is TGCAGCGTCGCGGACTTTCGTTCAACCTACGACCAGTACTTC.

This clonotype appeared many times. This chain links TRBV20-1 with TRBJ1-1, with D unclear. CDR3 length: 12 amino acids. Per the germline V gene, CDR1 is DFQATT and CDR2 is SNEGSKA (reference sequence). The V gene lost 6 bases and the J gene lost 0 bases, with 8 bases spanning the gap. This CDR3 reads CSAWKVNTEAFF. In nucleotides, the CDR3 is TGCAGTGCGTGGAAGGTGAACACTGAAGCTTTCTTT.

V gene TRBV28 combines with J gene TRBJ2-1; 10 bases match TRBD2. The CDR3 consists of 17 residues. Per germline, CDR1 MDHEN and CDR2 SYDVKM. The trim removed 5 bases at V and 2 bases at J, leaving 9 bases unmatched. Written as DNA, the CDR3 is TGTGCCAGCAGTCCCCCCTTAGCGGGAGGACCCTACAATGAGCAGTTCTTC. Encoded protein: CASSPPLAGGPYNEQFF.

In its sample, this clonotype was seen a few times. The DNA of the CDR3 is TGCGCCAGCAGCCTGGGGACTAGCGGGTATGCAGATACGCAGTATTTT. It yields the protein CASSLGTSGYADTQYF. The rearrangement joins TRBV5-1 to TRBJ2-3; 12 bases map to TRBD2. Germline V gene data show CDR1 as SGHRS and CDR2 as YFSETQ. The CDR3 consists of 16 residues. The V and J ends lost 4 bases and 4 bases, in that order; junction bases with no gene match: 7.

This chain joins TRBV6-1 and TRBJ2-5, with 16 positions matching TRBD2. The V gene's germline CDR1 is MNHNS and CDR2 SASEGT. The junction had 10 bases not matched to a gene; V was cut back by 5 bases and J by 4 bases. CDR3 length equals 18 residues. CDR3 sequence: CASSLRTGTSGRGETQYF. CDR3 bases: TGTGCCAGCAGTCTTCGAACCGGGACTAGCGGGAGGGGAGAGACCCAGTACTTC.

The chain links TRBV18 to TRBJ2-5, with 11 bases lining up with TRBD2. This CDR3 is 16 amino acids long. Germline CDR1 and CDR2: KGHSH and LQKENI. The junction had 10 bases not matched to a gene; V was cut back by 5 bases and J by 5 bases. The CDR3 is CASSAGLAGAGETQYF. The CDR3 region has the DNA TGTGCCAGCTCAGCCGGACTAGCGGGCGCCGGGGAGACCCAGTACTTC.

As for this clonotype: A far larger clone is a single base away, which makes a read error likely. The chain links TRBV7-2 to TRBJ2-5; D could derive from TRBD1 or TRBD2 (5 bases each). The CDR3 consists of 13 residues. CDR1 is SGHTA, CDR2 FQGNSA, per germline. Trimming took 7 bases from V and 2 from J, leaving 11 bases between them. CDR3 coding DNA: TGTGCCAGCAACTCGGGGCTTCAAGAGACCCAGTACTTC. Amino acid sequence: CASNSGLQETQYF.

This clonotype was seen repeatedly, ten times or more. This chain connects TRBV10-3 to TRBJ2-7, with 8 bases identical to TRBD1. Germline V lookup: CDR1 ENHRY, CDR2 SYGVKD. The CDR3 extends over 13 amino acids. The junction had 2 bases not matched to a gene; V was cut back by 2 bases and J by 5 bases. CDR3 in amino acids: CAISEGQGNEQYF. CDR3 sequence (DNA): TGTGCCATCAGTGAGGGACAGGGCAACGAGCAGTACTTC.

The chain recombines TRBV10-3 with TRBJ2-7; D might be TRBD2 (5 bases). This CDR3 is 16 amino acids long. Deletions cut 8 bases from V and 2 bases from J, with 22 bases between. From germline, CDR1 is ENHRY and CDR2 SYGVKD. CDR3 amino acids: CAIGRWTPPSTYEQYF. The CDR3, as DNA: TGTGCCATCGGAAGATGGACTCCCCCCTCCACCTACGAGCAGTACTTC.

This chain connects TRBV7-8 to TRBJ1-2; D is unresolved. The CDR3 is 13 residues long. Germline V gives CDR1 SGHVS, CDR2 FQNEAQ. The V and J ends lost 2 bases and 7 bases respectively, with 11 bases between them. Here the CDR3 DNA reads TGTGCCAGCAGCTTATTTTGGGCCTCTGGCTACACCTTC. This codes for CASSLFWASGYTF.

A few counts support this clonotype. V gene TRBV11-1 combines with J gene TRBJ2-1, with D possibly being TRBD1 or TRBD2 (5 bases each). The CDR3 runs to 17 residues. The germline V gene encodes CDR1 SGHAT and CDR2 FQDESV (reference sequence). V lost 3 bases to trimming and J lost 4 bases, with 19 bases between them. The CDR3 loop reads CASSFGPGTSSYNEQFF. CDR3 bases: TGTGCCAGCAGCTTTGGACCCGGGACCTCCAGTTACAATGAGCAGTTCTTC.

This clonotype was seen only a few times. The CDR3 coding sequence is TGTGCCAGCAGCTTCTCTAGCGGGGCGTACAATGAGCAGTTCTTC. This sequence encodes CASSFSSGAYNEQFF. V usage is TRBV7-3 and J usage is TRBJ2-1, with 9 bases aligning to TRBD2. The V gene's germline CDR1 is SGHTA and CDR2 FQGTGA. This CDR3 is built from 15 residues. Trimming cost V 3 bases and J 4 bases; bases outside gene matches: 4.

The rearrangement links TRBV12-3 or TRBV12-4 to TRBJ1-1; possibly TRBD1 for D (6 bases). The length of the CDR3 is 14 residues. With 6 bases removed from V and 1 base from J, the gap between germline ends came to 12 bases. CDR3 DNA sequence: TGTGCCAGCAGCCGCGCAGGGGCGAACACTGAAGCTTTCTTT. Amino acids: CASSRAGANTEAFF.

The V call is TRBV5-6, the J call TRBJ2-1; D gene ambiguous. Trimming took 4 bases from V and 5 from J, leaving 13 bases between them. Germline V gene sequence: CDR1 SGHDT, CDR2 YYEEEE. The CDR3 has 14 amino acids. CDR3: CASSLMGKNNEQFF. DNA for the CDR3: TGTGCCAGCAGCCTTATGGGGAAAAACAATGAGCAGTTCTTC.

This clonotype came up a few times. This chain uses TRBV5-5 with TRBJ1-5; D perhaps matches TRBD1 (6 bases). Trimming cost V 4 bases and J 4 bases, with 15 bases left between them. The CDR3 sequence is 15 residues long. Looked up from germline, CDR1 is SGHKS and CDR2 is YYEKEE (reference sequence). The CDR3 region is CASSLTGQTNQPQHF. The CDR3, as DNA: TGTGCCAGCAGCCTCACCGGACAGACGAATCAGCCCCAGCATTTT.

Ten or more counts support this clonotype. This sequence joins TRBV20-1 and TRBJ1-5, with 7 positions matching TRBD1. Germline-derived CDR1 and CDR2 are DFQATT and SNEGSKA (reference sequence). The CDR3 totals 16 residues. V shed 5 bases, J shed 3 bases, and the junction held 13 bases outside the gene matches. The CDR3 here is CSAPPRLGQTNQPQHF. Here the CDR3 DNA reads TGCAGTGCTCCCCCCCGCCTGGGACAGACCAATCAGCCCCAGCATTTT.

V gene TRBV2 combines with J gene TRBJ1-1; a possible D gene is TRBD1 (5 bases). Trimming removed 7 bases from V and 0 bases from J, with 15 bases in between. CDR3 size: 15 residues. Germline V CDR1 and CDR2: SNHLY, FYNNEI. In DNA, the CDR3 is TGTGCCAGCATCCCAGGCGGGGGGGTGAACACTGAAGCTTTCTTT. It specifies CASIPGGGVNTEAFF.

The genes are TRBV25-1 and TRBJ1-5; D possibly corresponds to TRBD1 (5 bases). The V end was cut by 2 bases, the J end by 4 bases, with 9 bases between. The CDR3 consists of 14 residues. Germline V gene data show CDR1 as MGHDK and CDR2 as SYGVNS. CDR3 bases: TGTGCCAGCAGTGAAATACAGGTGAATCAGCCCCAGCATTTT. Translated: CASSEIQVNQPQHF.

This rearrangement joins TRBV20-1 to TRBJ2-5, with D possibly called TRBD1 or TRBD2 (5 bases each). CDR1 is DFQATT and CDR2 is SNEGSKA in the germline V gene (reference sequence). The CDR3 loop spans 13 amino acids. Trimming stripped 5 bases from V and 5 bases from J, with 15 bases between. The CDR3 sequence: CSAGGSWGETQYF. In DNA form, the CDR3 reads TGCAGTGCTGGTGGGTCCTGGGGGGAGACCCAGTACTTC.

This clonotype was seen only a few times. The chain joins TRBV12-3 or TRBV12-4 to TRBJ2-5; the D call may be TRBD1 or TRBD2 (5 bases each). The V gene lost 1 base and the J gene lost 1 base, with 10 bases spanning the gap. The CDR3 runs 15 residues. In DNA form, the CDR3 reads TGTGCCAGCAGTTTAGATTGGGGGAGCCAAGAGACCCAGTACTTC. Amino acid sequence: CASSLDWGSQETQYF.

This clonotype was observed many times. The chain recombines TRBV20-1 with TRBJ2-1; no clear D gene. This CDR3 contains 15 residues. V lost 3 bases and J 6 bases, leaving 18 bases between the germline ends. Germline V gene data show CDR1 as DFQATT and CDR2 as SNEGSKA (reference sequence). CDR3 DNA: TGCAGTGCTAGTGATTTTCTGGTTTTGAGCAATGAGCAGTTCTTC. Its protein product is CSASDFLVLSNEQFF.